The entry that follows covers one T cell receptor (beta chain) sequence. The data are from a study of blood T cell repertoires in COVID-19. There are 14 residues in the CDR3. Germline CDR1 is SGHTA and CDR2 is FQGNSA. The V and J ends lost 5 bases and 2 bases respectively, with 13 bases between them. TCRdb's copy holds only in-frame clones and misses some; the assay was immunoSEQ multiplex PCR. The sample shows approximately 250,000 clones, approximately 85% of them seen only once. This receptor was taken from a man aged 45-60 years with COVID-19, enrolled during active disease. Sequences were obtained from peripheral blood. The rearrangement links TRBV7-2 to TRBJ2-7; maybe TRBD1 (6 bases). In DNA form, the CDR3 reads TGTGCCAGCAGCGAAAGACAGGCACCCTACGAGCAGTACTTC. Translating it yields CASSERQAPYEQYF.